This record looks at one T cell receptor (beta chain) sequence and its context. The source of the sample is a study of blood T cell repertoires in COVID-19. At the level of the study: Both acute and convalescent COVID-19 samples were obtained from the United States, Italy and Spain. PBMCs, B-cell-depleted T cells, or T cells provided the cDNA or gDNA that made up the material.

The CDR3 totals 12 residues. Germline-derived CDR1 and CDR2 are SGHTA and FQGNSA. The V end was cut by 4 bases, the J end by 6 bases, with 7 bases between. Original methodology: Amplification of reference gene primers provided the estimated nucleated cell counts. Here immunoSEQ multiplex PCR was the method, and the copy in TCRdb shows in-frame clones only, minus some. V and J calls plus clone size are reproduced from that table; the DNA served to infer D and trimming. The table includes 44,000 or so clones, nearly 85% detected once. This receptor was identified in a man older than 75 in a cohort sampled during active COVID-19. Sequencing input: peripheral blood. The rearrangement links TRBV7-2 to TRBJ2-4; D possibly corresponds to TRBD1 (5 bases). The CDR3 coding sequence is TGTGCCAGCAGCTCGCAGGGAAACATTCAGTACTTC. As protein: CASSSQGNIQYF.